This TCR beta chain is drawn from a study of blood T cell repertoires in COVID-19. About the research overall: Some COVID-19 samples were acute and others convalescent; all came from the United States, Italy and Spain. The cDNA or gDNA used as material had been derived from T cells, B-cell-depleted T cells, or PBMCs.

The CDR3 spans 15 residues. The ends lost 6 bases at V and 8 bases at J; junction bases unmatched: 10. The germline gives CDR1 SGHTA, CDR2 FQGNSA. This table comes from immunoSEQ multiplex PCR, and its TCRdb copy is limited to in-frame clones, with some not included. The sample has some 230,000 clones; 75% to 85% are singletons. The chain combines TRBV7-2 with TRBJ2-3; TRBD2 matches 11 bases. The material sequenced was peripheral blood. The origin of this receptor is a woman aged 50 to 65 with acute or convalescent COVID-19. Here the CDR3 reads CASSTGLAVRGTQYF. The CDR3 nucleotides read TGTGCCAGCAGTACGGGACTAGCGGTCCGGGGTACGCAGTATTTT. Complete variable domain (other parts from reference TRBV7-2 and TRBJ2-3): GAGVSQSPSNKVTEKGKDVELRCDPISGHTALYWYRQSLGQGLEFLIYFQGNSAPDKSGLPSDRFSAERTGGSVSTLTIQRTQQEDSAVYLCASSTGLAVRGTQYFGPGTRLTVL.